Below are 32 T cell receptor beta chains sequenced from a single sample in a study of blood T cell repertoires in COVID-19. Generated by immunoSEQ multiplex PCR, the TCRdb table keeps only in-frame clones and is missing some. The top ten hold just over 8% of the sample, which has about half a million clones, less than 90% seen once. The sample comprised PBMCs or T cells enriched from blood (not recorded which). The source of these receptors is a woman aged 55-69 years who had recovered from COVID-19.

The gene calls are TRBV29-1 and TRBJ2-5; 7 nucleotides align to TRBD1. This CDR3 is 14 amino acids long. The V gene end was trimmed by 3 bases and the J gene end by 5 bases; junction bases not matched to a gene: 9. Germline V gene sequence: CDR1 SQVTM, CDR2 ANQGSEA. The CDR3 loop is CSVDMQGVWETQYF. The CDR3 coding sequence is TGCAGCGTTGATATGCAGGGGGTGTGGGAGACCCAGTACTTC.

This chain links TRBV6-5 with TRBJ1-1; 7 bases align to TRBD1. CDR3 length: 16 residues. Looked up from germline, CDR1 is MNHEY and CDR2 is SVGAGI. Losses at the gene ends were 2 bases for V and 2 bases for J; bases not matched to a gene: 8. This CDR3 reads CASSYPSGTANTEAFF. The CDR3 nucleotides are TGTGCCAGCAGTTACCCCTCCGGGACAGCTAACACTGAAGCTTTCTTT.

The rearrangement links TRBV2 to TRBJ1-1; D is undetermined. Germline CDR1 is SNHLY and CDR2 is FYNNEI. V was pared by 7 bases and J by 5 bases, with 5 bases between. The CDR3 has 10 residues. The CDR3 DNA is TGTGCCAGCACGAGGACTGAAGCTTTCTTT. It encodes CASTRTEAFF.

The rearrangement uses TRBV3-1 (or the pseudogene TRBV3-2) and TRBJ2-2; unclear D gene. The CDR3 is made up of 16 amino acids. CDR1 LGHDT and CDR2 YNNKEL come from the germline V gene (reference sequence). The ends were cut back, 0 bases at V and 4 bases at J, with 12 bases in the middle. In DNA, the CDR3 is TGTGCCAGCAGCCAAGAAAGGCGGTCCGGCACCGGGGAGCTGTTTTTT. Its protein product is CASSQERRSGTGELFF.

The CDR3 protein is CASSERLYSIVQGLHGANVLTF. The DNA of the CDR3 is TGTGCCAGCAGTGAACGATTATACAGTATAGTCCAGGGCTTGCACGGGGCCAACGTCCTGACTTTC. This chain uses TRBV2 with TRBJ2-6; perhaps TRBD1 as D (5 bases). Germline V lookup: CDR1 SNHLY, CDR2 FYNNEI. Trimming cost V 2 bases and J 4 bases, with 30 bases left between them. The length of the CDR3 is 22 residues.

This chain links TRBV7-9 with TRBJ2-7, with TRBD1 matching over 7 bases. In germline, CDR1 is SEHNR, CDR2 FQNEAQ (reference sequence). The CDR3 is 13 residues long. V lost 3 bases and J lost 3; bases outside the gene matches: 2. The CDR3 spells CASSLDRNYEQYF. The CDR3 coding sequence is TGTGCCAGCAGCTTGGACAGGAACTACGAGCAGTACTTC. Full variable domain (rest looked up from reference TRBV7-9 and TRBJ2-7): DTGVSQNPRHKITKRGQNVTFRCDPISEHNRLYWYRQTLGQGPEFLTYFQNEAQLEKSRLLSDRFSAERPKGSFSTLEIQRTEQGDSAMYLCASSLDRNYEQYFGPGTRLTVT.

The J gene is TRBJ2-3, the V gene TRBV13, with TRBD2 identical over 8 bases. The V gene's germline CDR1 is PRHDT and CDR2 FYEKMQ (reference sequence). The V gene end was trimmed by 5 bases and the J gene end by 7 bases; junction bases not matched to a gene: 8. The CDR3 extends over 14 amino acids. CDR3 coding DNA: TGTGCCAGCAGCCCCGTCGGGGGGGTAAATACGCAGTATTTT. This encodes CASSPVGGVNTQYF.

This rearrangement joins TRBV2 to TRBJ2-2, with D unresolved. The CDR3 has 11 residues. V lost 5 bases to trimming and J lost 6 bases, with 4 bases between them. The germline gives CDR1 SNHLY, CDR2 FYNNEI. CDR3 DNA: TGTGCCAGCAGTCTCCCCGGGGAGCTGTTTTTT. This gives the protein CASSLPGELFF. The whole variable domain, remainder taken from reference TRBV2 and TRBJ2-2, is EPEVTQTPSHQVTQMGQEVILRCVPISNHLYFYWYRQILGQKVEFLVSFYNNEISEKSEIFDDQFSVERPDGSNFTLKIRSTKLEDSAMYFCASSLPGELFFGEGSRLTVL.

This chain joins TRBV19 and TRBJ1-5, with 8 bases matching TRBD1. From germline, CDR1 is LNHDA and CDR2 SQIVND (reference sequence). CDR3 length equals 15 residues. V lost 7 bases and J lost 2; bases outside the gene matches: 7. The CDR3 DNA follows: TGTGCCAGTACCGACAGGGGAACGCGCAATCAGCCCCAGCATTTT. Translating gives CASTDRGTRNQPQHF.

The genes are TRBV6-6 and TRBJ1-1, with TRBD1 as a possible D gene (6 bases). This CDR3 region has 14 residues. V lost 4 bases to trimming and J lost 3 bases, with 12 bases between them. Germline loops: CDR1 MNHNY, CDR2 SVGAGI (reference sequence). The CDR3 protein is CASSSLGADTEAFF. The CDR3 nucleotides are TGTGCCAGCAGTTCATTGGGGGCAGACACTGAAGCTTTCTTT.

CDR3 bases: TGTGCCAGTAGTATAGATCAGGCAGGACCCCAGCATTTT. Its protein is CASSIDQAGPQHF. This rearrangement joins TRBV19 to TRBJ1-5; D gene unclear. Germline V gene lookup returns CDR1 LNHDA and CDR2 SQIVND (reference sequence). The CDR3 loop spans 13 amino acids. The germline V and J ends were trimmed by 0 bases and 10 bases, with 10 bases remaining between them. The variable domain in full, with the rest retrieved from reference TRBV19 and TRBJ1-5, is DGGITQSPKYLFRKEGQNVTLSCEQNLNHDAMYWYRQDPGQGLRLIYYSQIVNDFQKGDIAEGYSVSREKKESFPLTVTSAQKNPTAFYLCASSIDQAGPQHFGDGTRLSIL.

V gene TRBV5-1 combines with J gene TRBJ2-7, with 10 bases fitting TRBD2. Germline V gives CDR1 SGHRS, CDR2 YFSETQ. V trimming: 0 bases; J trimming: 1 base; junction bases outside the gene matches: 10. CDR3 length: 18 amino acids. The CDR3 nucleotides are TGCGCCAGCAGCTTGGTTGGTAGCGGGGGGATCGGGTCCTACGAGCAGTACTTC. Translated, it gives CASSLVGSGGIGSYEQYF.

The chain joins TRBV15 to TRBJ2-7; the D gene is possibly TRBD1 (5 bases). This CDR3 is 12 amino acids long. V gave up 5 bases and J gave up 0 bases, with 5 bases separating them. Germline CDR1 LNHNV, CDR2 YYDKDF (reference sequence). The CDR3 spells CATSQGSYEQYV. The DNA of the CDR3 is TGTGCCACCAGCCAGGGCTCCTACGAGCAGTACGTC.

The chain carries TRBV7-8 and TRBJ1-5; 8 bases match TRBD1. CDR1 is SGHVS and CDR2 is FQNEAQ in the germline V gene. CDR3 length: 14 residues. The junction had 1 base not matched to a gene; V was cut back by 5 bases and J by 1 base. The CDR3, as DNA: TGTGCCAGCAGCGGACAGGGCAGCAATCAGCCCCAGCATTTT. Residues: CASSGQGSNQPQHF.

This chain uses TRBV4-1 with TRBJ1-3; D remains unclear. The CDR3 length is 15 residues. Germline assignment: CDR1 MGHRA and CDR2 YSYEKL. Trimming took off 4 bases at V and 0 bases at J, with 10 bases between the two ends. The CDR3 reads CASSPPDTSGNTIYF. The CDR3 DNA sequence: TGCGCCAGCAGCCCTCCAGACACCTCTGGAAACACCATATATTTT.

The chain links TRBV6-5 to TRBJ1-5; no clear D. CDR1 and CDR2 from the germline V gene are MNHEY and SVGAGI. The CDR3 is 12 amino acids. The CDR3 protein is CGAAEGNQPQHF. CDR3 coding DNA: TGTGGCGCCGCTGAGGGTAATCAGCCCCAGCATTTT.

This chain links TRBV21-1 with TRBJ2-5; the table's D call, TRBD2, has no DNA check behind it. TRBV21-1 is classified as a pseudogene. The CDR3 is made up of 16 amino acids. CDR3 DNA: TGTGCCAGCAGCAAAGAGGTGGGACTTAGTGGGGAGACCCAGTACTTC. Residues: CASSKEVGLSGETQYF.

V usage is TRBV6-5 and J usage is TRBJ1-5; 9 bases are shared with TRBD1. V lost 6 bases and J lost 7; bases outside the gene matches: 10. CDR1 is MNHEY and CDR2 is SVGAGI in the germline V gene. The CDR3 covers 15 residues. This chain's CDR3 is CASREGQGIWQPQHF. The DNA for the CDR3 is TGTGCCAGCAGGGAGGGACAGGGTATTTGGCAGCCCCAGCATTTT.

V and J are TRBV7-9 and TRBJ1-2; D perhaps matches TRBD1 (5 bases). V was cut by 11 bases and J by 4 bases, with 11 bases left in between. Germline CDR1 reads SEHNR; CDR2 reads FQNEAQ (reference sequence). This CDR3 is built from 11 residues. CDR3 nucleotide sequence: TGTGCCGGCGCAGGGCTCTATGGCTACACCTTC. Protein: CAGAGLYGYTF.

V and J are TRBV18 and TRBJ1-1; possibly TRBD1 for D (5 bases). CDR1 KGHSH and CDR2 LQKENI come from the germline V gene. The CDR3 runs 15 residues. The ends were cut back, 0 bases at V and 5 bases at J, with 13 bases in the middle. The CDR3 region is CASSPPGHGRTEAFF. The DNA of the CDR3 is TGTGCCAGCTCACCACCGGGGCATGGGCGGACTGAAGCTTTCTTT.

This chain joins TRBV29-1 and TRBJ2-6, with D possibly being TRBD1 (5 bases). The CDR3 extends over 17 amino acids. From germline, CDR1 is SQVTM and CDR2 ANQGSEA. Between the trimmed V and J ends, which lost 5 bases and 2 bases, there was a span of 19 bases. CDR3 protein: CSVRGLAGPTGANVLTF. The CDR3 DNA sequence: TGCAGCGTTAGAGGATTAGCAGGGCCGACTGGGGCCAACGTCCTGACTTTC.

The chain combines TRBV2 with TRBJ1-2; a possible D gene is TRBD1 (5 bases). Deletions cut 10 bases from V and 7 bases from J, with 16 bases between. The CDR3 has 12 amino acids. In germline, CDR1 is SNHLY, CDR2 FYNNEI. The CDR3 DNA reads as TGTGCCAACTCAGGGAAGGAGTCTGGCTACACCTTC. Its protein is CANSGKESGYTF.

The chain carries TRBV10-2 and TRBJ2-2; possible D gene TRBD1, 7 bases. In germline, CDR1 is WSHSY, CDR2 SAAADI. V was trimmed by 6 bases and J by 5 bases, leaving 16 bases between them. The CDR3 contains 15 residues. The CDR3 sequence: CASSPEGARTGELFF. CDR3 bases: TGCGCCAGCAGCCCGGAGGGGGCGCGGACCGGGGAGCTGTTTTTT.

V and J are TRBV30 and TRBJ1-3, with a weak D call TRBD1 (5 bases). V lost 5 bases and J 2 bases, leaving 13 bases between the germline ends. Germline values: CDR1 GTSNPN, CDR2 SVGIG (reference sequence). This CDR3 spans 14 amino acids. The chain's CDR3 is CAWGEGRPGNTIYF. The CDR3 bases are TGTGCCTGGGGTGAGGGGCGGCCTGGAAACACCATATATTTT.

This chain's CDR3 is CASSPQGHNYGYTF. CDR3 in DNA: TGTGCCAGCAGCCCCCAGGGACACAACTATGGCTACACCTTC. The chain uses TRBV5-4 and TRBJ1-2; TRBD1 is a possible D gene (6 bases). The germline V gene has CDR1 SGHNT and CDR2 YYREEE (reference sequence). Between the trimmed V and J ends, which lost 4 bases and 2 bases, there was a span of 12 bases. The CDR3 totals 14 residues.

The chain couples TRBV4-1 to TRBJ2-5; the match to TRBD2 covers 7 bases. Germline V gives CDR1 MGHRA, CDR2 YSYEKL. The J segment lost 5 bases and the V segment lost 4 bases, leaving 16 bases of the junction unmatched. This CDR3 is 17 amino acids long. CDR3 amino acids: CASSPFSKTSLRETQYF. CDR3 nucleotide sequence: TGCGCCAGCAGCCCCTTTAGTAAGACTAGCCTGCGGGAGACCCAGTACTTC.

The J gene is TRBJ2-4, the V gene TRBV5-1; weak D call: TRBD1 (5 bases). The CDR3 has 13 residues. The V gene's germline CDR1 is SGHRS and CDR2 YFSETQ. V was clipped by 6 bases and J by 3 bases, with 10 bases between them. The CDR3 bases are TGCGCCAGCAAATTGGACATCAAAAACATTCAGTACTTC. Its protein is CASKLDIKNIQYF.

The DNA for the CDR3 is TGCGCCAGCAGCCAAGATGGTGGGGGCCGGACAGGGATGAACACTGAAGCTTTCTTT. It codes for CASSQDGGGRTGMNTEAFF. The genes are TRBV4-1 and TRBJ1-1; 8 bases are shared with TRBD1. The V segment lost 0 bases and the J segment 0 bases; nucleotides outside the gene matches: 12. This CDR3 has 19 amino acids. Germline loops: CDR1 MGHRA, CDR2 YSYEKL.

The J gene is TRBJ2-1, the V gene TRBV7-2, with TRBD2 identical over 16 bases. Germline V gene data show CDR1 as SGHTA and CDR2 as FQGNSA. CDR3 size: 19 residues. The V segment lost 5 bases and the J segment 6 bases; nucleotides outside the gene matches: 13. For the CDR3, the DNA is TGTGCCAGCAGCCCCCACCCGGGACTAGCGGGGGGGCCTTTCAATGAGCAGTTCTTC. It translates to CASSPHPGLAGGPFNEQFF.

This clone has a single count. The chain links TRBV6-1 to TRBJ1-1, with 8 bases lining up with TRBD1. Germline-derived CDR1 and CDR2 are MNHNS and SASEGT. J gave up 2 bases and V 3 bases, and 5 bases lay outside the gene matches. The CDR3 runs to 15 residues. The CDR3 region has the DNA TGTGCCAGCAGTGACAGGGGGCAAGCCAACACTGAAGCTTTCTTT. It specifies CASSDRGQANTEAFF.

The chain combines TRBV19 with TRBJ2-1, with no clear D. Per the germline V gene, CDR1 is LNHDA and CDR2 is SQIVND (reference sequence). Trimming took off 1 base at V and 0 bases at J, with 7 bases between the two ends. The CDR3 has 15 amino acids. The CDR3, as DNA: TGTGCCAGTAGTATAGTAGCTAGCTCCTACAATGAGCAGTTCTTC. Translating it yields CASSIVASSYNEQFF.

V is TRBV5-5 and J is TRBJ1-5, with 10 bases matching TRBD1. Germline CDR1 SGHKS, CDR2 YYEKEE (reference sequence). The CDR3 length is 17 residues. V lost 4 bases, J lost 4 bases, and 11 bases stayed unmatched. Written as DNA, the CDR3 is TGTGCCAGCAGCCGGTATCCTCCGGGACAGGGGAATCAGCCCCAGCATTTT. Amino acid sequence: CASSRYPPGQGNQPQHF.